These T cell receptor beta chains were read from a single sample in a study of sequential checkpoint blockade in melanoma. Generated by immunoSEQ multiplex PCR, the TCRdb table keeps only in-frame clones and is missing some. The sample holds roughly 20,000 clones, roughly 73% seen once. Material: tumor tissue (inferred from file names), obtained from a patient given nivolumab and ipilimumab in sequence. These receptors all stem from a human donor with melanoma. CDR3s include the opening cysteine and the closing phenylalanine or tryptophan. D genes are given only for firm matches. Size is stated for part of the rows, as once, few or many counts, or as a class when the clone is expanded.

clone_size,j_call,cdr3_length,d_call,v_call,cdr3_aa,cdr3_nt
once,TRBJ2-7,13,TRBD1,TRBV23-1,CASSFRGTYEQYF,TGCGCCAGCAGCTTCAGGGGGACCTACGAGCAGTACTTC
-,TRBJ1-1,13,-,TRBV12-5,CASGLAMNTEAFF,TGTGCTAGTGGTTTAGCCATGAACACTGAAGCTTTCTTT
-,TRBJ1-1,19,TRBD1,TRBV11-3,CASSFFYTGGGLRNTEAFF,TGTGCCAGCAGCTTCTTCTATACAGGGGGCGGGTTGCGGAACACTGAAGCTTTCTTT
-,TRBJ2-6,16,-,TRBV7-4,CASSLTRDSGANVLTF,TGTGCCAGCAGCTTAACGCGTGACTCTGGGGCCAACGTCCTGACTTTC
-,TRBJ2-1,15,-,TRBV6-8,CASRGLVAENNEQFF,TGTGCCAGCAGGGGACTCGTAGCGGAGAACAATGAGCAGTTCTTC
-,TRBJ2-7,13,-,TRBV29-1,CSVDWVGGNEQYF,TGCAGCGTTGATTGGGTAGGAGGGAACGAGCAGTACTTC
-,TRBJ1-6,14,-,TRBV15,CATKPRAITAPLHF,TGTGCCACCAAACCCAGGGCAATCACGGCACCCCTCCACTTT
-,TRBJ2-1,16,-,TRBV10-2,CASSEVSAPPYNEQFF,TGCGCCAGCAGTGAAGTGAGCGCTCCTCCGTACAATGAGCAGTTCTTC
few,TRBJ2-2,11,-,TRBV6-9,CASKSTGELFF,TGTGCCAGCAAATCCACCGGGGAGCTGTTTTTT
-,TRBJ2-5,14,-,TRBV28,CASTRPGAQETQYF,TGTGCCAGCACCCGCCCAGGGGCCCAAGAGACCCAGTACTTC
medium-sized,TRBJ2-6,14,-,TRBV25-1,CASSDTGRANVLTF,TGTGCCAGCAGTGATACGGGAAGGGCCAACGTCCTGACTTTC
-,TRBJ2-7,11,-,TRBV10-1,CASSERGEQYF,TGCGCCAGCAGTGAGCGGGGCGAGCAGTACTTC
-,TRBJ1-1,14,TRBD1,TRBV5-1,CASSLRGQYTEAFF,TGCGCCAGCAGCTTGAGGGGGCAGTACACTGAAGCTTTCTTT
-,TRBJ1-3,14,-,TRBV19,CASSSGQAGNTIYF,TGTGCCAGTAGTAGTGGACAAGCTGGAAACACCATATATTTT
-,TRBJ2-1,15,TRBD1,TRBV28,CASKQGADKYNEQFF,TGTGCCAGCAAACAGGGGGCCGACAAATACAATGAGCAGTTCTTC
medium-sized,TRBJ1-1,13,TRBD1,TRBV19,CASSIGTATEAFF,TGTGCCAGTAGTATTGGGACAGCCACTGAAGCTTTCTTT
-,TRBJ2-5,17,TRBD2,TRBV11-3,CASSPPAQLAGWETQYF,TGTGCCAGCAGCCCCCCAGCTCAACTAGCGGGATGGGAGACCCAGTACTTC
-,TRBJ2-7,13,-,TRBV4-1,CASSQEGQEGQYF,TGCGCCAGCAGCCAAGAAGGTCAGGAAGGGCAGTACTTC
-,TRBJ2-1,15,TRBD2,TRBV6-8,CASSSSGGAGNEQFF,TGTGCCAGCAGTTCTAGCGGGGGGGCCGGGAATGAGCAGTTCTTC
few,TRBJ1-5,12,-,TRBV6-8,CASRPGDQPQHF,TGTGCCAGCAGACCGGGGGATCAGCCCCAGCATTTT
-,TRBJ2-5,13,-,TRBV6-8,CASSAGTGETQYF,TGTGCCAGCAGTGCCGGGACCGGGGAGACCCAGTACTTC
few,TRBJ2-7,14,-,TRBV19,CASSPTVITYEQYF,TGTGCCAGTAGTCCGACAGTTATAACCTACGAGCAGTACTTC
few,TRBJ1-2,15,-,TRBV18,CASSRGGLGNYGYTF,TGTGCCAGCTCCCGGGGAGGACTTGGGAACTATGGCTACACCTTC
-,TRBJ1-5,16,-,TRBV5-5,CASSVNGQSLNQPQHF,TGTGCCAGCAGTGTAAATGGACAGTCGCTGAATCAGCCCCAGCATTTT
once,TRBJ2-7,14,-,TRBV2,CASSGTGSVDEQYF,TGTGCCAGCAGCGGGACTGGGAGTGTGGACGAGCAGTACTTC
-,TRBJ1-4,14,TRBD1,TRBV5-1,CASRSGQLNEKLFF,TGCGCCAGCAGATCGGGACAGCTGAATGAAAAACTGTTTTTT
-,TRBJ1-6,12,-,TRBV19,CASSFSNSPLHF,TGTGCCAGTTCTTTCTCTAATTCACCCCTCCACTTT
-,TRBJ2-6,16,-,TRBV30,CAWSSGLDSGANVLTF,TGTGCCTGGAGTTCGGGACTCGACTCCGGGGCCAACGTCCTGACTTTC
few,TRBJ2-7,14,TRBD1,TRBV6-8,CASIDRGKPYEQYF,TGTGCCAGCATCGACAGGGGGAAACCCTACGAGCAGTACTTC
-,TRBJ2-5,15,TRBD1,TRBV5-1,CASSLLGGLEETQYF,TGCGCCAGCAGCTTACTAGGGGGCTTGGAAGAGACCCAGTACTTC
-,TRBJ1-2,12,-,TRBV30,CAWSRARVGYTF,TGTGCCTGGAGCAGGGCGAGGGTTGGCTACACCTTC
-,TRBJ2-7,12,-,TRBV2,CASRGTSDEQYF,TGTGCCAGCAGGGGGACCAGCGACGAGCAGTACTTC
-,TRBJ1-5,15,TRBD1,TRBV7-1,CASTWGGGPNQPQHF,TGTGCCAGCACCTGGGGAGGGGGCCCCAATCAGCCCCAGCATTTT
-,TRBJ2-7,16,TRBD1,TRBV7-7,CASSQPARTGGYEQYF,TGTGCCAGCAGCCAACCCGCAAGGACAGGGGGCTACGAGCAGTACTTC
-,TRBJ1-4,17,-,TRBV10-1,CASSTNRDPATNEKLFF,TGCGCCAGCAGTACAAACAGGGATCCTGCAACTAATGAAAAACTGTTTTTT
once,TRBJ2-1,13,-,TRBV12-1,CASSLVGGRDQFF,TGTGCCAGCAGCTTAGTGGGGGGACGAGATCAGTTCTTC
once,TRBJ1-1,13,-,TRBV30,CAWSVQEGTEAFF,TGTGCCTGGAGTGTACAAGAAGGCACTGAAGCTTTCTTT
-,TRBJ1-2,13,TRBD1,TRBV6-8,CASSIRGSYGYTF,TGTGCCAGCAGTATCAGGGGGAGCTATGGCTACACCTTC
-,TRBJ1-2,13,-,TRBV19,CASSKAQNYGYTF,TGTGCCAGTAGTAAGGCCCAGAACTATGGCTACACCTTC
-,TRBJ2-7,14,-,TRBV28,CASSPAGSNYEQYF,TGTGCCAGCAGTCCGGCCGGATCCAACTACGAGCAGTACTTC
-,TRBJ2-3,15,-,TRBV9,CASSSPGLLTDTQYF,TGTGCCAGCAGCAGTCCGGGACTGCTGACAGATACGCAGTATTTT
-,TRBJ2-1,15,-,TRBV5-1,CASSLAGSTYNEQFF,TGCGCCAGCAGCTTGGCAGGGAGCACCTACAATGAGCAGTTCTTC
-,TRBJ1-1,17,-,TRBV7-7,CASSFQLGASGNTEAFF,TGTGCCAGCAGCTTTCAGTTGGGGGCGTCCGGAAACACTGAAGCTTTCTTT